What follows are 22 T cell receptor beta chains derived from one specimen sequenced in a study of T cell responses to AZD1222 COVID-19 vaccine. TCRdb keeps only in-frame clones here, not all; method: immunoSEQ multiplex PCR. The profile shows approximately 110,000 clones, about 87% of them singletons. Sequencing was performed on peripheral blood, taken on day 0 of AZD1222 vaccination. The source is an adult in good health.

The rearrangement joins TRBV11-3 to TRBJ2-7; no clear D. Germline values: CDR1 SGHNT, CDR2 YENEEA. The CDR3 is 15 amino acids. V lost 3 bases and J 0 bases, leaving 12 bases between the germline ends. The CDR3 DNA is TGTGCCAGCAGCTTTGGCGCACAATACTCCTACGAGCAGTACTTC. Its translation is CASSFGAQYSYEQYF. Combining the CDR3 with reference TRBV11-3 and TRBJ2-7 gives the whole variable domain EAGVVQSPRYKIIEKKQPVAFWCNPISGHNTLYWYLQNLGQGPELLIRYENEEAVDDSQLPKDRFSAERLKGVDSTLKIQPAELGDSAVYLCASSFGAQYSYEQYFGPGTRLTVT.

The chain is built from TRBV5-4 and TRBJ2-1; 11 bases align to TRBD2. Germline loops: CDR1 SGHNT, CDR2 YYREEE (reference sequence). The J segment lost 4 bases and the V segment lost 4 bases, leaving 7 bases of the junction unmatched. This CDR3 has 16 amino acids. The CDR3 is CASSLGGTSGYNEQFF. CDR3 DNA sequence: TGTGCCAGCAGCCTCGGGGGGACTAGCGGATACAATGAGCAGTTCTTC. The full variable domain, rest sourced from reference TRBV5-4 and TRBJ2-1, is ETGVTQSPTHLIKTRGQQVTLRCSSQSGHNTVSWYQQALGQGPQFIFQYYREEENGRGNFPPRFSGLQFPNYSSELNVNALELDDSALYLCASSLGGTSGYNEQFFGPGTRLTVL.

V usage is TRBV7-2 and J usage is TRBJ1-4; D remains ambiguous. This CDR3 contains 15 residues. CDR1 and CDR2 from the germline V gene are SGHTA and FQGNSA. Trimming cost V 5 bases and J 5 bases, with 15 bases left between them. The CDR3 coding sequence is TGTGCCAGCAGCGGGCGGGAACAGATAAATGAAAAACTGTTTTTT. Translation gives CASSGREQINEKLFF.

Comment on this clone: No DNA is shown, since the ends of the CDR3 on it are uncertain; the CDR3 is the one TCRdb lists. V and J are TRBV27 and TRBJ2-7; the table's D gene call, TRBD1, was not cross checked with the DNA. The germline V gene has CDR1 MNHEY and CDR2 SMNVEV (reference sequence). A total of 16 residues make up the CDR3, ends included. CDR3 amino acids: CASSTSTGTVTYEQYF.

The rearrangement joins TRBV28 to TRBJ2-3; D possibly corresponds to TRBD2 (6 bases). This CDR3 spans 14 amino acids. The germline V and J ends were trimmed by 6 bases and 4 bases, with 14 bases remaining between them. Per germline, CDR1 MDHEN and CDR2 SYDVKM. The DNA for the CDR3 is TGTGCCAGCAGGCCAGGCGGGACCCCAGATACGCAGTATTTT. Protein product: CASRPGGTPDTQYF.

J is TRBJ1-5 and V is TRBV2, with TRBD1 as a possible D gene (5 bases). Deletions cut 8 bases from V and 0 bases from J, with 14 bases between. This CDR3 contains 15 residues. From germline, CDR1 is SNHLY and CDR2 FYNNEI. CDR3 in amino acids: CASGGRVYSNQPQHF. CDR3 nucleotides: TGTGCCAGCGGGGGGAGGGTTTATAGCAATCAGCCCCAGCATTTT.

In its sample, this clone was seen a few times. The rearrangement links TRBV11-1 to TRBJ1-3, with unresolved D. The CDR3 runs 12 residues. CDR1 is SGHAT, CDR2 FQDESV, per germline (reference sequence). V shed 6 bases and J shed 4 bases, with 7 bases lying between them. CDR3: CASRSEGNTIYF. CDR3 coding DNA: TGTGCCAGCAGGAGCGAAGGAAACACCATATATTTT.

V and J are TRBV27 and TRBJ1-5; perhaps TRBD1 as D (5 bases). The germline V gene encodes CDR1 MNHEY and CDR2 SMNVEV (reference sequence). The CDR3 runs 14 residues. V was shortened by 4 bases and J by 4 bases, with 11 bases between the two germline ends. The CDR3 DNA is TGTGCCAGCAGTTCGTTGGGACTTAATCAGCCCCAGCATTTT. As protein: CASSSLGLNQPQHF.

V is TRBV27 and J is TRBJ1-4; the D gene is possibly TRBD1 (6 bases). V was clipped by 3 bases and J by 8 bases, with 13 bases between them. Germline V gives CDR1 MNHEY, CDR2 SMNVEV (reference sequence). The CDR3 sequence is 14 residues long. The CDR3 bases are TGTGCCAGCAGTTTTGGGGGGGCTCGCGAAAAACTGTTTTTT. This translates into CASSFGGAREKLFF.

This chain links TRBV4-2 with TRBJ2-7, with TRBD1 matching 8 bases. The CDR3 length is 15 residues. Germline lookup yields CDR1 LGHNA and CDR2 YNFKEQ. The V and J ends lost 2 bases and 3 bases, in that order; junction bases with no gene match: 6. The CDR3 region is CASSQPDRARYEQYF. The CDR3 DNA sequence: TGTGCCAGCAGCCAACCGGACAGGGCCCGCTACGAGCAGTACTTC.

This chain uses TRBV30 with TRBJ2-1; D is possibly TRBD2 (8 bases). The CDR3 extends over 22 amino acids. Germline V gene sequence: CDR1 GTSNPN, CDR2 SVGIG (reference sequence). V was trimmed by 1 base and J by 2 bases, leaving 33 bases between them. The CDR3 coding sequence is TGTGCCTGGAGTGCAAGCGGGGGTGATGCAGGGGGGCCTGAAGGGCCCTACAATGAGCAGTTCTTC. This sequence encodes CAWSASGGDAGGPEGPYNEQFF.

J is TRBJ2-7 and V is TRBV29-1, with unresolved D. Trimming left V 5 bases short and J 7 bases short, with 15 bases between. From germline, CDR1 is SQVTM and CDR2 ANQGSEA. CDR3 size: 12 residues. The CDR3 region is CSVKTVLTEQYF. The CDR3 bases are TGCAGCGTTAAGACCGTTCTCACTGAGCAGTACTTC.

The chain couples TRBV27 to TRBJ1-6; D is uncertain. Germline V gives CDR1 MNHEY, CDR2 SMNVEV (reference sequence). V lost 3 bases and J lost 5, with 5 bases in between. The CDR3 extends over 13 amino acids. The CDR3 bases are TGTGCCAGCAGTTTCAACAATAATTCACCCCTCCACTTT. Translating gives CASSFNNNSPLHF.

The rearrangement links TRBV4-3 to TRBJ2-3; TRBD1 aligns across 9 bases. This CDR3 comprises 16 residues. The trim removed 1 base at V and 5 bases at J, leaving 7 bases unmatched. Germline CDR1 LGHNA, CDR2 YSLEER. The CDR3 sequence is CASSQGAGQGGDTQYF. In DNA form, the CDR3 reads TGCGCCAGCAGCCAAGGCGCGGGACAGGGAGGAGATACGCAGTATTTT.

This clone was counted a single time. This chain connects TRBV19 to TRBJ2-3, with a weak D call TRBD1 (6 bases). Germline CDR1 LNHDA, CDR2 SQIVND (reference sequence). Trimming cost V 6 bases and J 11 bases, with 12 bases left between them. This CDR3 comprises 11 residues. In nucleotides, the CDR3 is TGTGCCAGTAGCCTACAGGGTGGGCAGTATTTT. Its translation: CASSLQGGQYF.

This clone was picked up a small number of times. In DNA form, the CDR3 reads TGTGCCAGCAGCCCCGCCGGAGGGGTTGGCTACACCTTC. This codes for CASSPAGGVGYTF. The rearrangement links TRBV7-8 to TRBJ1-2, with a possible D match to TRBD1 (5 bases). CDR3 length equals 13 residues. Trimming removed 5 bases at V and 7 bases at J, with 14 bases between. Germline-derived CDR1 and CDR2 are SGHVS and FQNEAQ.

The V gene is TRBV30, the J gene TRBJ2-2; D could derive from TRBD1 or TRBD2 (5 bases each). The CDR3 extends over 14 amino acids. Per the germline V gene, CDR1 is GTSNPN and CDR2 is SVGIG (reference sequence). Trimming stripped 2 bases from V and 6 bases from J, with 13 bases between. The CDR3 protein is CAWSRDRLAGELFF. Here the CDR3 DNA reads TGTGCCTGGAGTCGGGACCGTCTAGCCGGGGAGCTGTTTTTT. The full variable domain, in which reference TRBV30 and TRBJ2-2 provide the parts outside the CDR3, is SQTIHQWPATLVQPVGSPLSLECTVEGTSNPNLYWYRQAAGRGLQLLFYSVGIGQISSEVPQNLSASRPQDRQFILSSKKLLLSDSGFYLCAWSRDRLAGELFFGEGSRLTVL.

Points on this clone: Sequence at one end of the junction differs from germline and may be a read error. This rearrangement joins TRBV10-3 to TRBJ2-7; D is undetermined. The CDR3 runs 11 residues. Germline V CDR1 and CDR2: ENHRY, SYGVKD. CDR3 region: CAIGDNYEQYF. CDR3 coding DNA: TGTGCCATCGGTGACAACTACGAGCAGTACTTC.

The chain joins TRBV11-3 to TRBJ2-1; the match to TRBD2 covers 13 bases. CDR1 and CDR2 (germline): SGHNT, YENEEA. J was trimmed by 7 bases and V by 5 bases; bases with no gene match: 2. The CDR3 sequence is 14 residues long. CDR3 coding DNA: TGTGCCAGCAGCCCGACTAGCGGGGGGAATGAGCAGTTCTTC. Translating gives CASSPTSGGNEQFF.

The CDR3 sequence is CASSQLVWKETQYF. Here the CDR3 DNA reads TGTGCCAGCAGCCAATTGGTCTGGAAAGAGACCCAGTACTTC. The rearrangement links TRBV4-2 to TRBJ2-5; no clear D gene. The germline V gene has CDR1 LGHNA and CDR2 YNFKEQ. The CDR3 contains 14 residues. The ends were cut back, 2 bases at V and 3 bases at J, with 10 bases in the middle.

The chain links TRBV4-2 to TRBJ2-6; maybe TRBD2 (6 bases). The CDR3 runs to 18 residues. CDR1 LGHNA and CDR2 YNFKEQ come from the germline V gene. V was clipped by 0 bases and J by 2 bases, with 14 bases between them. The CDR3, as DNA: TGTGCCAGCAGCCAAGATTGGCGGGGATCCACTGGGGCCAACGTCCTGACTTTC. It yields the protein CASSQDWRGSTGANVLTF.

The chain is built from TRBV7-3 and TRBJ2-1; 10 nucleotides line up with TRBD2. J was trimmed by 7 bases and V by 5 bases; bases with no gene match: 11. CDR3 length: 16 amino acids. Per the germline V gene, CDR1 is SGHTA and CDR2 is FQGTGA. CDR3 sequence (DNA): TGTGCCAGCAGCCATGGGAGCGGGAGGGCCGAAAATGAGCAGTTCTTC. It encodes CASSHGSGRAENEQFF.